The present T cell receptor (beta chain) was sequenced within a study of blood T cell repertoires in COVID-19. The junction had 3 bases not matched to a gene; V was cut back by 4 bases and J by 7 bases. The CDR3 has 14 residues. Germline V gene data show CDR1 as LGHNA and CDR2 as YSLEER. Sequencing was performed with immunoSEQ multiplex PCR; in TCRdb, only in-frame clones are kept and a portion is missing. The data hold fewer than 300,000 clones, with 75% to 95% observed a single time. Sequencing input: PBMCs or T cells enriched from blood (not recorded which). The sequence derives from a woman in her twenties or thirties who had recovered from COVID-19. The chain links TRBV4-3 to TRBJ1-4; 10 bases are shared with TRBD1. CDR3 sequence reads: CASSRDRGFEKLFF. CDR3 DNA: TGCGCCAGCAGCCGGGACAGGGGTTTTGAAAAACTGTTTTTT.